Following are 13 T cell receptor beta chains from one sample sequenced in a study of cytomegalovirus exposure and HLA in healthy donors. The PCR employed 60 Vbeta primers together with 13 Jbeta primers. Using immunoSEQ multiplex PCR, the repertoire was profiled, and TCRdb retains in-frame clones only, with some absent. The sample holds 55,000 to 85,000 clones. Sequenced sample: PBMCs. All receptors come from a woman aged 25 to 39 in good health and CMV-seronegative.

CDR3 coding DNA: TGCAGCGTTGTTTCAGGCTCCGAGCAGTACTTC. Translating gives CSVVSGSEQYF. The chain uses TRBV29-1 and TRBJ2-7; no reliable D call. The ends were cut back, 4 bases at V and 6 bases at J, with 10 bases in the middle. The V gene's germline CDR1 is SQVTM and CDR2 ANQGSEA. The CDR3 totals 11 residues.

The V and J genes are TRBV28 and TRBJ2-6, with D unclear. This CDR3 is built from 13 residues. CDR1 is MDHEN and CDR2 is SYDVKM in the germline V gene. V shed 5 bases and J shed 1 base, with 3 bases lying between them. The CDR3 coding sequence is TGTGCCAGCAGTCTTTCTGGGGCCAACGTCCTGACTTTC. Protein: CASSLSGANVLTF.

The gene calls are TRBV28 and TRBJ1-1; the D is unclear. Germline V gives CDR1 MDHEN, CDR2 SYDVKM. V was pared by 3 bases and J by 1 base, with 12 bases between. The CDR3 is 15 amino acids. The CDR3 protein is CASSFPPPGNTEAFF. In DNA, the CDR3 is TGTGCCAGCAGTTTCCCCCCCCCAGGGAACACTGAAGCTTTCTTT.

The CDR3: CASSFTQRGIGETQYF. Written as DNA, the CDR3 is TGTGCCAGCAGCTTCACCCAGCGGGGTATCGGGGAGACCCAGTACTTC. This chain links TRBV7-3 with TRBJ2-5; TRBD2 agrees at 7 bases. Looked up from germline, CDR1 is SGHTA and CDR2 is FQGTGA. The CDR3 has 16 amino acids. With V trimmed by 3 bases and J by 5 bases, 12 bases remained unmatched.

The chain combines TRBV11-2 with TRBJ1-4; 10 bases agree with TRBD1. The V gene's germline CDR1 is SGHAT and CDR2 FQNNGV. CDR3 length: 14 amino acids. Unmatched junction bases numbered 2, after V lost 3 bases and J lost 7 bases. The CDR3 loop reads CASSFGTGVEKLFF. The CDR3 nucleotides are TGTGCCAGCAGCTTTGGGACAGGGGTTGAAAAACTGTTTTTT.

The chain couples TRBV30 to TRBJ1-1; tentative D call: TRBD1 (5 bases). CDR3 length: 13 residues. Trimming removed 0 bases at V and 5 bases at J, with 10 bases between. From germline, CDR1 is GTSNPN and CDR2 SVGIG (reference sequence). The CDR3 reads CAWSVSGPTEAFF. The CDR3 region has the DNA TGTGCCTGGAGTGTTTCAGGGCCGACTGAAGCTTTCTTT.

The V gene is TRBV11-2, the J gene TRBJ1-5; D is unclear. V was cut by 0 bases and J by 1 base, with 7 bases left in between. The CDR3 length is 15 residues. Germline V gene lookup returns CDR1 SGHAT and CDR2 FQNNGV. The CDR3 loop is CASSLEAVSNQPQHF. The DNA for the CDR3 is TGTGCCAGCAGCTTAGAGGCGGTAAGCAATCAGCCCCAGCATTTT.

The CDR3 spells CASSSPLQGPSRELFF. CDR3 sequence (DNA): TGCGCCAGCAGCTCACCACTTCAGGGCCCCTCCAGGGAGCTGTTTTTT. The chain has TRBV5-1 and TRBJ2-2; D may be TRBD1 (5 bases). CDR1 SGHRS and CDR2 YFSETQ come from the germline V gene. The CDR3 sequence is 16 residues long. The germline V and J ends were trimmed by 3 bases and 9 bases, with 21 bases remaining between them.

The rearrangement joins TRBV4-2 to TRBJ1-3, with D unclear. Deletions cut 0 bases from V and 2 bases from J, with 2 bases between. Germline V CDR1 and CDR2: LGHNA, YNFKEQ. The CDR3 loop spans 13 amino acids. Here the CDR3 DNA reads TGTGCCAGCAGCCAAGATACTGGAAACACCATATATTTT. This sequence encodes CASSQDTGNTIYF.

This chain links TRBV5-6 with TRBJ2-3; TRBD1 is a possible D gene (6 bases). The CDR3 consists of 14 residues. V lost 3 bases and J lost 9, with 17 bases in between. CDR1 and CDR2 from the germline V gene are SGHDT and YYEEEE. In DNA form, the CDR3 reads TGTGCCAGCAGCTCCCGGGACACTCGAAGGACGCAGTATTTT. Translated, it gives CASSSRDTRRTQYF.

This chain joins TRBV5-1 and TRBJ2-7, with 10 bases matching TRBD2. The V gene's germline CDR1 is SGHRS and CDR2 YFSETQ. The CDR3 runs to 16 residues. V shed 4 bases, J shed 3 bases, and the junction held 10 bases outside the gene matches. The CDR3 loop is CASSGGGTSVLYEQYF. The CDR3 coding sequence is TGCGCCAGCAGCGGGGGAGGGACTAGCGTTCTCTACGAGCAGTACTTC.

The chain carries TRBV9 and TRBJ2-7; 10 bases are a match to TRBD2. After removal of 5 bases from V and 2 bases from J, the junction contained 4 bases not matched to a gene. This CDR3 spans 14 amino acids. CDR1 is SGDLS and CDR2 is YYNGEE in the germline V gene. The CDR3 bases are TGTGCCAGCAGTGCTAGCGGGAGTACCTACGAGCAGTACTTC. The encoded protein is CASSASGSTYEQYF.

J is TRBJ1-2 and V is TRBV14; maybe TRBD1 (6 bases). This CDR3 contains 16 residues. Germline lookup yields CDR1 SGHDN and CDR2 FVKESK. The ends were cut back, 1 base at V and 4 bases at J, with 16 bases in the middle. CDR3 loop: CASSQVPRGDGYGYTF. In DNA, the CDR3 is TGTGCCAGCAGCCAAGTCCCCAGGGGCGACGGCTATGGCTACACCTTC.